This T cell receptor (beta chain) was found in a study of Graves' ophthalmopathy and Graves' hyperthyroidism. General study points: Most thyroid clonotypes expanded beyond 0.001 frequency were also found in blood. This model predicted ophthalmopathy progression (sensitivity around 71%, specificity 72% to 85%). The 13-signature model separated ophthalmopathy from stable hyperthyroidism at 85% to 90% sensitivity and 80% to 84% specificity.

The table lists this clonotype with many counts. Its antigen is unidentified. Germline CDR1 and CDR2: MNHNS and SASEGT. V lost 1 base and J 5 bases, leaving 14 bases between the germline ends. The CDR3 runs 15 residues. The authors amplified TCR beta CDR3 regions from RNA transcripts. The workflow started with a first-round RT-PCR run with HTBI primers and then moved on to a second-round multiplex PCR. TCRdb re-called the multiplex PCR reads with MiXCR, one entry per CDR3 protein. Of 600,000 to 650,000 distinct CDR3 sequences in the sample, 22% were seen once. Aged 18 to 65, hyperthyroidism patients had been newly diagnosed, with under 2 months' duration.

This TCR derives from a woman between 18 and 29 years old with stable Graves' hyperthyroidism. Some clones in this sample may be carry-over from other donors' samples. Sequences were obtained from peripheral blood. The chain joins TRBV6-1 to TRBJ1-1; weak D call: TRBD1 (5 bases). CDR3 amino acids: CASSEVDSSGTEAFF. In nucleotides, the CDR3 is TGTGCCAGCAGTGAAGTCGACAGCTCGGGGACTGAAGCTTTCTTT.